Below are 32 T cell receptor beta chains sequenced from a single sample in a study of Graves' ophthalmopathy and Graves' hyperthyroidism. The sequenced template was RNA, covering the TCR beta CDR3 region. In the first round, RT-PCR was carried out with HTBI primers, and a multiplex PCR formed the second round. TCRdb itself ran the multiplex PCR reads through MiXCR, one entry per CDR3 protein. The repertoire consists of 300,000 to 400,000 distinct CDR3 sequences, with roughly 15% occurring once and the leading ten covering 2% to 3%. Sequencing was carried out using peripheral blood. Source of these receptors: an adult woman with stable Graves' hyperthyroidism.

The sample holds a few counts of this clonotype. The rearrangement uses TRBV30 and TRBJ2-5; 11 positions agree with TRBD1. The length of the CDR3 is 15 residues. Germline-derived CDR1 and CDR2 are GTSNPN and SVGIG (reference sequence). After removal of 3 bases from V and 5 bases from J, the junction contained 8 bases not matched to a gene. DNA for the CDR3: TGTGCCTGGAGCCGGGGGACAGGGGGTTCGGAGACCCAGTACTTC. This sequence encodes CAWSRGTGGSETQYF.

The V gene is TRBV3-1, the J gene TRBJ1-6; 10 nucleotides match TRBD1. Germline loops: CDR1 LGHDT, CDR2 YNNKEL (reference sequence). V shed 4 bases and J 9 bases; nucleotides not matched to a gene: 6. The CDR3 has 15 amino acids. The CDR3 nucleotides are TGTGCCAGCAGCCCGGGACAGGGGATCGGTTCACCCCTCCACTTT. This encodes CASSPGQGIGSPLHF.

The chain couples TRBV7-2 to TRBJ2-2; D possibly uses TRBD1 or TRBD2 (7 bases each). The CDR3 covers 15 residues. With 4 bases removed from V and 5 bases from J, the gap between germline ends came to 14 bases. CDR1 SGHTA and CDR2 FQGNSA come from the germline V gene. The CDR3 loop reads CASSYQGGDTGELFF. DNA of the CDR3: TGTGCCAGCAGCTATCAGGGGGGGGATACCGGGGAGCTGTTTTTT.

This clonotype showed up many times. This sequence joins TRBV20-1 and TRBJ1-1; no clear D gene. Deletions cut 0 bases from V and 9 bases from J, with 14 bases between. The CDR3 runs to 13 residues. CDR1 is DFQATT and CDR2 is SNEGSKA in the germline V gene (reference sequence). The CDR3 region has the DNA TGCAGTGCTAGAGATCTCGAGGCCAGACAAGCTTTCTTT. It specifies CSARDLEARQAFF.

Ten or more counts support this clonotype. The J gene is TRBJ1-3, the V gene TRBV7-6; D uncertain. V lost 1 base, J lost 2 bases, and 12 bases lay in between. CDR1 is SGHVS and CDR2 is FNYEAQ in the germline V gene. The CDR3 sequence is 16 residues long. CDR3: CASSLGWEQAGNTIYF. The DNA of the CDR3 is TGTGCCAGCAGCTTAGGATGGGAACAAGCTGGAAACACCATATATTTT.

This clonotype was detected ten times or more. The CDR3 spells CASSLMGRGTEAFF. DNA for the CDR3: TGTGCCAGCAGTTTAATGGGCCGAGGGACTGAAGCTTTCTTT. The J gene is TRBJ1-1, the V gene TRBV28, with D unresolved. The CDR3 extends over 14 amino acids. V was cut by 2 bases and J by 5 bases, with 12 bases left in between. Germline CDR1 and CDR2: MDHEN and SYDVKM.

This chain connects TRBV6-1 to TRBJ1-6, with D possibly being TRBD1 (6 bases). Trimming took off 5 bases at V and 0 bases at J, with 17 bases between the two ends. This CDR3 comprises 18 residues. Germline V gene sequence: CDR1 MNHNS, CDR2 SASEGT. This CDR3 reads CASSKGGSGISYNSPLHF. The CDR3 DNA reads as TGTGCCAGCAGTAAGGGGGGATCGGGGATCTCCTATAATTCACCCCTCCACTTT.

This clonotype was observed at least ten times. The V gene is TRBV2, the J gene TRBJ2-5, with 10 bases fitting TRBD2. This CDR3 contains 13 residues. J gave up 5 bases and V 6 bases, and 3 bases lay outside the gene matches. CDR1 and CDR2 (germline): SNHLY, FYNNEI. Written as DNA, the CDR3 is TGTGCCAGCAGAACTAGCGGGATGGAGACCCAGTACTTC. It is translated as CASRTSGMETQYF.

This clonotype was seen ten or more times. The chain uses TRBV27 and TRBJ1-2; 8 bases agree with TRBD1. CDR1 is MNHEY, CDR2 SMNVEV, per germline (reference sequence). This CDR3 comprises 15 residues. V lost 8 bases and J lost 8; bases outside the gene matches: 16. The chain's CDR3 is CASASRGQESEGYTF. The CDR3 coding sequence is TGTGCCAGCGCGAGTAGGGGACAGGAGTCAGAAGGCTACACCTTC.

There are a few counts of this clonotype. This chain links TRBV18 with TRBJ2-2, with D possibly TRBD2 on 6 matching bases. Deletions cut 5 bases from V and 6 bases from J, with 16 bases between. This CDR3 has 15 residues. Germline V gene data show CDR1 as KGHSH and CDR2 as LQKENI. In nucleotides, the CDR3 is TGTGCCAGCTCAGACCCCCGGGGGTCATCCGGGGAGCTGTTTTTT. Translating it yields CASSDPRGSSGELFF.

This chain links TRBV12-3 or TRBV12-4 with TRBJ1-2; D is uncertain. The CDR3 loop spans 14 amino acids. V lost 2 bases and J 4 bases, leaving 11 bases between the germline ends. CDR3 DNA: TGTGCCAGCAGTTTAAACCCCGCTGGCTATGGCTACACCTTC. It is translated as CASSLNPAGYGYTF.

This clonotype was counted ten times or more. The chain joins TRBV4-3 to TRBJ2-2; 7 bases are shared with TRBD2. The V segment lost 0 bases and the J segment 1 base; nucleotides outside the gene matches: 8. Looked up from germline, CDR1 is LGHNA and CDR2 is YSLEER. The CDR3 loop spans 18 amino acids. The CDR3, as DNA: TGCGCCAGCAGCCAAGAGATAGCTAGCGGAATGAACACCGGGGAGCTGTTTTTT. This translates into CASSQEIASGMNTGELFF.

This clonotype has ten or more counts. The CDR3 DNA reads as TGTGCCAGCAGTTACTTTGGGGGGGCAGCCTATAATTCACCCCTCCACTTT. Its protein product is CASSYFGGAAYNSPLHF. J is TRBJ1-6 and V is TRBV6-5; D is perhaps TRBD1 (6 bases). Germline V CDR1 and CDR2: MNHEY, SVGAGI. Between the trimmed V and J ends, which lost 1 base and 2 bases, there was a span of 12 bases. The CDR3 extends over 17 amino acids.

This clonotype was counted only a few times. The gene calls are TRBV6-1 and TRBJ2-5; D gene ambiguous. CDR1 MNHNS and CDR2 SASEGT come from the germline V gene. The CDR3 loop spans 12 amino acids. Trimming pared 6 bases from V and 9 bases from J, leaving 14 bases between. The CDR3 DNA reads as TGTGCCAGCAGCTCCCTCGGACGCGCCCAGTACTTC. The encoded protein is CASSSLGRAQYF.

This clonotype has a handful of counts. The chain employs TRBV30 and TRBJ2-6; D is ambiguous. Germline assignment: CDR1 GTSNPN and CDR2 SVGIG (reference sequence). The CDR3 consists of 14 residues. V shed 0 bases and J shed 2 bases, with 5 bases lying between them. The CDR3: CAWSVGAGANVLTF. The CDR3 DNA reads as TGTGCCTGGAGTGTAGGCGCTGGGGCCAACGTCCTGACTTTC. The full variable domain, completed using reference TRBV30 and TRBJ2-6, is SQTIHQWPATLVQPVGSPLSLECTVEGTSNPNLYWYRQAAGRGLQLLFYSVGIGQISSEVPQNLSASRPQDRQFILSSKKLLLSDSGFYLCAWSVGAGANVLTFGAGSRLTVL.

This clonotype was recorded at least ten times. V usage is TRBV7-9 and J usage is TRBJ1-2; possibly TRBD1 for D (5 bases). CDR3 length: 15 residues. The V and J ends lost 2 bases and 8 bases respectively, with 18 bases between them. The germline CDR1 and CDR2 sequences are SEHNR and FQNEAQ (reference sequence). CDR3: CASSLKAGTKEGYTF. In nucleotides, the CDR3 is TGTGCCAGCAGCTTAAAGGCCGGGACTAAAGAGGGCTACACCTTC.

Regarding this clonotype: This sequence may be a read error, since a much larger clone differs from it by one base. The rearrangement uses TRBV29-1 and TRBJ2-7; 9 bases align to TRBD1. Trimming removed 2 bases from V and 3 bases from J; junction bases left unmatched: 11. CDR1 is SQVTM, CDR2 ANQGSEA, per germline. This CDR3 is built from 16 residues. CDR3 protein: CSVEQRRGQGIYEQYF. DNA of the CDR3: TGCAGCGTTGAACAAAGGAGGGGACAGGGCATCTACGAGCAGTACTTC.

This clonotype was found many times. The V and J genes are TRBV7-2 and TRBJ2-7, with a possible D match to TRBD1 (7 bases). Germline CDR1 is SGHTA and CDR2 is FQGNSA. The CDR3 runs 15 residues. The V and J ends lost 5 bases and 3 bases respectively, with 17 bases between them. CDR3 sequence (DNA): TGTGCCAGCAGCCCCAGAGGGGGGACAGACTACGAGCAGTACTTC. This encodes CASSPRGGTDYEQYF. The full variable domain, in which reference TRBV7-2 and TRBJ2-7 provide the parts outside the CDR3, is GAGVSQSPSNKVTEKGKDVELRCDPISGHTALYWYRQSLGQGLEFLIYFQGNSAPDKSGLPSDRFSAERTGGSVSTLTIQRTQQEDSAVYLCASSPRGGTDYEQYFGPGTRLTVT.

This clonotype was recorded many times. The chain uses TRBV19 and TRBJ1-5, with 10 bases fitting TRBD1. Trimming took 5 bases from V and 7 from J; bases not matched to a gene: 8. The germline V gene has CDR1 LNHDA and CDR2 SQIVND (reference sequence). The CDR3 extends over 15 amino acids. In DNA form, the CDR3 reads TGTGCCAGTAGTGCGCGGGACAGGGGAGGACAGCCCCAGCATTTT. It translates to CASSARDRGGQPQHF.

This chain uses TRBV4-3 with TRBJ1-3; the D gene is possibly TRBD1 (6 bases). The germline V gene encodes CDR1 LGHNA and CDR2 YSLEER. Trimming took off 0 bases at V and 0 bases at J, with 15 bases between the two ends. This CDR3 has 18 amino acids. CDR3 loop: CASSQDPRGHFSGNTIYF. The DNA for the CDR3 is TGCGCCAGCAGCCAAGATCCCAGGGGACATTTCTCTGGAAACACCATATATTTT.

This clonotype has a count of ten or more. The V gene is TRBV7-8, the J gene TRBJ2-5, with TRBD2 identical over 7 bases. This CDR3 has 15 residues. The germline CDR1 and CDR2 sequences are SGHVS and FQNEAQ. V shed 1 base, J shed 1 base, and the junction held 3 bases outside the gene matches. This CDR3 is CASSLGGTTQETQYF. The CDR3 region has the DNA TGTGCCAGCAGCTTAGGTGGGACTACCCAAGAGACCCAGTACTTC. The whole variable domain, remainder taken from reference TRBV7-8 and TRBJ2-5, is GAGVSQSPRYKVAKRGQDVALRCDPISGHVSLFWYQQALGQGPEFLTYFQNEAQLDKSGLPSDRFFAERPEGSVSTLKIQRTQQEDSAVYLCASSLGGTTQETQYFGPGTRLLVL.

This chain uses TRBV2 with TRBJ2-5; D may be TRBD2 (6 bases). Trimming removed 7 bases from V and 4 bases from J, with 13 bases in between. Germline-derived CDR1 and CDR2 are SNHLY and FYNNEI. The CDR3 has 13 amino acids. CDR3 bases: TGTGCCAGCACTGATGGGACTCGAGAGACCCAGTACTTC. Translated: CASTDGTRETQYF.

This chain uses TRBV6-2 or TRBV6-3 with TRBJ1-5, with 9 bases lining up with TRBD1. Trimming cost V 5 bases and J 7 bases; bases outside gene matches: 9. This CDR3 is 15 amino acids long. Per the germline V gene, CDR1 is MNHEY and CDR2 is SVGEGT. The CDR3 loop is CASSRTGTGYQPQHF. In nucleotides, the CDR3 is TGTGCCAGCAGTCGTACCGGGACAGGGTACCAGCCCCAGCATTTT.

This clonotype has a count of ten or more. This sequence joins TRBV20-1 and TRBJ2-7; 7 bases line up with TRBD1. V dropped 5 bases and J dropped 2; count of bases not matched to a gene: 9. Germline CDR1 is DFQATT and CDR2 is SNEGSKA (reference sequence). The CDR3 is 14 amino acids. This chain's CDR3 is CSAQSGTEPYEQYF. Written as DNA, the CDR3 is TGCAGTGCTCAATCCGGGACAGAACCCTACGAGCAGTACTTC.

This clonotype was counted many times. The chain carries TRBV24-1 and TRBJ2-5; TRBD1 matches 9 bases. The CDR3 is 16 residues long. Germline CDR1 and CDR2: KGHDR and SFDVKD. V gave up 4 bases and J gave up 2 bases; unmatched junction bases: 7. CDR3 sequence reads: CATSDNRGRRQETQYF. In nucleotides, the CDR3 is TGTGCCACCAGTGACAACAGGGGGCGGAGGCAAGAGACCCAGTACTTC.

Many counts were recorded for this clonotype. The genes are TRBV15 and TRBJ1-3; D remains ambiguous. CDR3 length: 15 amino acids. V was clipped by 3 bases and J by 1 base, with 10 bases between them. Germline CDR1 LNHNV, CDR2 YYDKDF (reference sequence). CDR3 loop: CATSSSRGSGNTIYF. The CDR3 DNA is TGTGCCACCAGCAGTTCGCGGGGTTCTGGAAACACCATATATTTT.

This sequence joins TRBV6-2 or TRBV6-3 and TRBJ2-7, with 8 bases lining up with TRBD2. CDR3 size: 21 residues. Looked up from germline, CDR1 is MNHEY and CDR2 is SVGEGT. The trim removed 5 bases at V and 2 bases at J, leaving 26 bases unmatched. CDR3 amino acids: CASSTTLSGHRGLAGTYEQYF. The DNA for the CDR3 is TGTGCCAGCAGTACTACCCTCTCGGGACACCGGGGGCTAGCGGGTACCTACGAGCAGTACTTC.

The table lists this clonotype with many counts. The rearrangement uses TRBV20-1 and TRBJ2-5; D call uncertain. The CDR3 contains 12 residues. Deletions cut 4 bases from V and 6 bases from J, with 12 bases between. In germline, CDR1 is DFQATT, CDR2 SNEGSKA (reference sequence). The CDR3 sequence is CSATPNAKTQYF. DNA for the CDR3: TGCAGTGCTACCCCCAACGCGAAGACCCAGTACTTC.

This CDR3 reads CASSQGVRSPLHF. CDR3 DNA sequence: TGTGCCAGCAGCCAAGGCGTGAGGTCACCCCTCCACTTT. The rearrangement uses TRBV3-1 and TRBJ1-6; no clear D. This CDR3 region has 13 residues. Looked up from germline, CDR1 is LGHDT and CDR2 is YNNKEL (reference sequence). V shed 1 base and J shed 10 bases, with 8 bases lying between them.

This clonotype has a count of ten or more. The chain carries TRBV28 and TRBJ2-7; 11 bases match TRBD1. The germline V gene encodes CDR1 MDHEN and CDR2 SYDVKM. The CDR3 has 15 residues. V was clipped by 6 bases and J by 3 bases; unmatched bases: 7. The CDR3 here is CASSTRDRGNYEQYF. Written as DNA, the CDR3 is TGTGCCAGCAGCACACGGGACAGGGGGAACTACGAGCAGTACTTC.

The chain couples TRBV11-2 to TRBJ2-2; 9 nucleotides agree with TRBD2. The J segment lost 7 bases and the V segment lost 4 bases, leaving 16 bases of the junction unmatched. Germline CDR1 is SGHAT and CDR2 is FQNNGV. The CDR3 extends over 18 amino acids. The CDR3 nucleotides read TGTGCCAGCAGCTCTTTCAGGCTAGCGGGATCAAAAGGCGGGGAGCTGTTTTTT. Translation gives CASSSFRLAGSKGGELFF. Full variable domain (rest looked up from reference TRBV11-2 and TRBJ2-2): EAGVAQSPRYKIIEKRQSVAFWCNPISGHATLYWYQQILGQGPKLLIQFQNNGVVDDSQLPKDRFSAERLKGVDSTLKIQPAKLEDSAVYLCASSSFRLAGSKGGELFFGEGSRLTVL.

The table lists this clonotype with many counts. J is TRBJ2-7 and V is TRBV27, with 9 nucleotides matching TRBD1. Germline CDR1 reads MNHEY; CDR2 reads SMNVEV (reference sequence). Trimming at V came to 0 bases and at J to 4 bases, leaving 19 bases not matched to a gene. The CDR3 loop spans 20 amino acids. The CDR3 nucleotides are TGTGCCAGCAGTTTATCGATTGGGACAGGGCCCTGGGACCCACCATACGAGCAGTACTTC. It specifies CASSLSIGTGPWDPPYEQYF.